Described below is a single T cell receptor beta chain sequence and its context. This clonotype has just a few counts. Its specific antigen is unknown. Per-base quality was not reported, and no clone a single base away is much larger than it. TCR beta repertoires were profiled from peripheral blood of 13 young patients with multiple sclerosis to demonstrate the VDJtools post-analysis software. The multiple sclerosis patients were children and adolescents ranging in age from about 6 to 17 years. From V the trimming removes 5 bases and from J it removes 3 bases, while the gene matches leave 6 bases of the junction unaccounted for. Including cysteine and phenylalanine, the CDR3 has 14 amino acids. Only CDR3 DNA remains: 42 bases, in frame from the first base. Libraries were built with PCR. TCRdb names Illumina HiSeq 2500 as the instrument used. To reduce PCR and sequencing biases, unique molecular identifiers were built into the TCR beta cDNA libraries. About 500,000 cDNA molecules were obtained for every 1 to 10 million input T cells, so each molecule roughly corresponded to one T cell. Patient libraries were prepared and sequenced with the same protocol used for the earlier healthy control dataset. Within a given batch, samples were prepared together, multiplexed and sequenced on the same HiSeq lane. The authors' analysis ran thus. Raw barcoded reads were processed with MIGEC, and single-read molecular identifier groups were discarded before consensus assembly and CDR3 extraction. Clonotype tables were post-analysed with VDJtools, and diversity was normalized by down-sampling all datasets to the smallest sample size. Repertoire overlap clustering matched CDR3 amino acid but not nucleotide sequences to correct batch-related cross-sample contamination. TCRdb trimmed the raw reads at Q25, called clones with MiXCR and kept productive beta chains. Records with the same CDR3 protein are collapsed into one entry carrying the most frequent genes and DNA. Clone size and V and J calls follow TCRdb, not the original study. The sample profile shows about 260,000 distinct CDR3 sequences; about 40% of them were found once. The top ten clonotypes cover 4.5% to 5.5% of the sample.

This entry is derived from a study of post-analysis software for immune sequencing data (dated by TCRdb to between 2014 and 2016). At the level of the whole study: Recorded disease courses included relapsing-remitting, secondary progressive and progressive-relapsing multiple sclerosis, with some patients lacking subtype annotation. The patient repertoires were set against about eleven previously published healthy control repertoires from donors whose ages ranged from roughly 6 to 27 years. A subset of samples was prepared in parallel using single-end sample barcoding, then pooled and co-amplified after Illumina adapter ligation.

Overall study results and their limits: Direct clustering with F measure revealed strong co-clustering of samples prepared in the same batch, which led to a batch-effect correction. The multiple sclerosis patient group was slightly younger than the control group. Normalized Chao1 diversity was significantly lower in multiple sclerosis patients than controls, suggesting substantial peripheral T-cell clonal expansion. Significantly higher frequencies in patients than in controls were found for five TRBV segments, including TRBV5-6, TRBV5-1 and TRBV20-1.

The rearranged chain carries TRBV12-3 or TRBV12-4 and TRBJ1-2; 7 of the junction bases match TRBD1. This receptor was identified in a girl between 5 and 17 years old with multiple sclerosis. Sequenced material: blood. The DNA sequence is TGTGCCAGCAGTCTGAGGGGGCTTGACTATGGCTACACCTTC. Its coded protein is CASSLRGLDYGYTF.